Each of the 20 T cell receptor beta chains below was sequenced from the same sample in a study of T cell clonotyping in hematopoietic cell transplantation. The repertoire was sequenced with immunoSEQ multiplex PCR; TCRdb's copy has only in-frame clones and lacks some. The sample has 45,000 or so clones, approximately 80% seen once; the top ten hold approximately 4.9%. Specified time point: recipient sample about 28 days before transplant, after cytoreduction. This specimen consisted of peripheral blood mononuclear cells, obtained before stem cell transplant. The receptors shown here come from a man between 60 and 70 years old with myelodysplastic syndrome. Some clones in this sample may be carry-over from other donors' samples.

The chain uses TRBV30 and TRBJ2-4; D is unclear. Trimming pared 1 base from V and 8 bases from J, leaving 9 bases between. Germline V lookup: CDR1 GTSNPN, CDR2 SVGIG (reference sequence). This CDR3 has 12 amino acids. As DNA, the CDR3 is TGTGCCTGGAGTGCACAGAAGGACATTCAGTACTTC. As protein: CAWSAQKDIQYF.

The chain uses TRBV5-1 and TRBJ2-2; no reliable D call. This CDR3 is built from 15 residues. Germline V lookup: CDR1 SGHRS, CDR2 YFSETQ. Trimming took 2 bases from V and 6 from J, leaving 14 bases between them. Here the CDR3 DNA reads TGCGCCAGCAGCTTCGGCACAAGAACGTCCGGGGAGCTGTTTTTT. This translates into CASSFGTRTSGELFF. Full variable domain (remainder filled in from reference TRBV5-1 and TRBJ2-2): KAGVTQTPRYLIKTRGQQVTLSCSPISGHRSVSWYQQTPGQGLQFLFEYFSETQRNKGNFPGRFSGRQFSNSRSEMNVSTLELGDSALYLCASSFGTRTSGELFFGEGSRLTVL.

This rearrangement joins TRBV18 to TRBJ2-5, with 7 bases matching TRBD1. Germline lookup yields CDR1 KGHSH and CDR2 LQKENI. V lost 3 bases to trimming and J lost 4 bases; unmatched junction nucleotides: 8. CDR3 length: 15 amino acids. This CDR3 is CASSPSLQGPETQYF. The CDR3 region has the DNA TGTGCCAGCTCACCGAGCTTACAGGGGCCAGAGACCCAGTACTTC.

The rearrangement links TRBV7-2 to TRBJ2-3, with 7 bases identical to TRBD2. This CDR3 is built from 14 residues. From germline, CDR1 is SGHTA and CDR2 FQGNSA. V gave up 3 bases and J gave up 2 bases; unmatched junction bases: 2. The CDR3 loop reads CASSLAGVTDTQYF. In DNA form, the CDR3 reads TGTGCCAGCAGCTTGGCGGGGGTCACAGATACGCAGTATTTT.

The genes are TRBV5-1 and TRBJ2-7; D call uncertain. V dropped 0 bases and J dropped 0 bases, with 7 bases sitting between them. CDR3 size: 14 residues. From germline, CDR1 is SGHRS and CDR2 YFSETQ. CDR3 region: CASSLAPNSYEQYF. CDR3 DNA: TGCGCCAGCAGCTTGGCCCCTAACTCCTACGAGCAGTACTTC.

The chain carries TRBV7-6 and TRBJ2-2, with TRBD1 as a possible D gene (6 bases). Trimming took off 5 bases at V and 5 bases at J, with 15 bases between the two ends. The CDR3 consists of 15 residues. Germline V gives CDR1 SGHVS, CDR2 FNYEAQ. In DNA, the CDR3 is TGTGCCAGCAGCAAGCAGGGGTCGTGGACCGGGGAGCTGTTTTTT. Protein product: CASSKQGSWTGELFF.

The chain joins TRBV5-1 to TRBJ2-3; D not certain. V was trimmed by 4 bases and J by 5 bases, leaving 11 bases between them. Germline CDR1 reads SGHRS; CDR2 reads YFSETQ. The CDR3 runs to 13 residues. CDR3 DNA sequence: TGCGCCAGCAGCCCCGAAGTTCTAGATACGCAGTATTTT. The encoded protein is CASSPEVLDTQYF.

The chain joins TRBV20-1 to TRBJ1-2; no clear D. V dropped 3 bases and J dropped 5 bases, with 7 bases sitting between them. The CDR3 is 11 amino acids. The V gene's germline CDR1 is DFQATT and CDR2 SNEGSKA (reference sequence). The CDR3 region has the DNA TGCAGTGCTAGTCTGGAGTATGGCTACACCTTC. It specifies CSASLEYGYTF.

This clone was detected only a few times. The chain couples TRBV5-6 to TRBJ2-2; a weak D match, TRBD1 (7 bases). V was pared by 3 bases and J by 5 bases, with 14 bases between. CDR3 length: 15 amino acids. Looked up from germline, CDR1 is SGHDT and CDR2 is YYEEEE. The DNA of the CDR3 is TGTGCCAGCAGCTGGCGGGACAGAAAAACCGGGGAGCTGTTTTTT. This codes for CASSWRDRKTGELFF.

The chain couples TRBV10-3 to TRBJ2-3; D might be TRBD1 (6 bases). This CDR3 region has 15 residues. CDR1 is ENHRY and CDR2 is SYGVKD in the germline V gene. Deletions cut 3 bases from V and 2 bases from J, with 12 bases between. The CDR3 DNA sequence: TGTGCCATCAGTGATCTGAAGGGGGACACAGATACGCAGTATTTT. Translating gives CAISDLKGDTDTQYF.

The chain has TRBV9 and TRBJ2-2, with D possibly matching TRBD1 (6 bases). This CDR3 comprises 14 residues. V was clipped by 4 bases and J by 7 bases, with 14 bases between them. Germline CDR1 SGDLS, CDR2 YYNGEE. In DNA, the CDR3 is TGTGCCAGCAGCTTCGCCGGGACAAACGGGGAGCTGTTTTTT. This codes for CASSFAGTNGELFF. Full variable domain (missing parts from reference TRBV9 and TRBJ2-2): DSGVTQTPKHLITATGQRVTLRCSPRSGDLSVYWYQQSLDQGLQFLIQYYNGEERAKGNILERFSAQQFPDLHSELNLSSLELGDSALYFCASSFAGTNGELFFGEGSRLTVL.

V gene TRBV6-1 combines with J gene TRBJ2-2; D gene ambiguous. The CDR3 contains 14 residues. From germline, CDR1 is MNHNS and CDR2 SASEGT. V lost 5 bases to trimming and J lost 4 bases, with 11 bases between them. The DNA for the CDR3 is TGTGCCAGCAGTCTCTGGACGGCCACCGGGGAGCTGTTTTTT. Translated, it gives CASSLWTATGELFF.

The V and J genes are TRBV19 and TRBJ2-1; 8 nucleotides align to TRBD2. The CDR3 has 18 residues. Germline lookup yields CDR1 LNHDA and CDR2 SQIVND (reference sequence). V lost 2 bases to trimming and J lost 0 bases; unmatched junction nucleotides: 9. The CDR3 loop reads CASSISDWTSFSYNEQFF. The CDR3 region has the DNA TGTGCCAGTAGTATAAGTGACTGGACTAGCTTCTCCTACAATGAGCAGTTCTTC.

This clone was detected only once. V usage is TRBV5-8 and J usage is TRBJ1-1, with 9 bases matching TRBD1. The CDR3 contains 15 residues. CDR1 is SGHTS and CDR2 is YDEGEE in the germline V gene. Germline trimming cut 0 bases from V and 5 bases from J; bases unmatched to any gene: 5. CDR3 bases: TGTGCCAGCAGCTTGGGCGGACAGGGGAGGACTGAAGCTTTCTTT. It yields the protein CASSLGGQGRTEAFF.

The chain carries TRBV29-1 and TRBJ1-4; D possibly corresponds to TRBD1 (5 bases). Trimming stripped 4 bases from V and 3 bases from J, with 9 bases between. This CDR3 spans 13 amino acids. Germline V gene lookup returns CDR1 SQVTM and CDR2 ANQGSEA. CDR3: CSVGRDPNEKLFF. CDR3 in DNA: TGCAGCGTTGGGAGGGACCCTAATGAAAAACTGTTTTTT.

This clone turned up a few times. The chain recombines TRBV5-8 with TRBJ2-2; D call uncertain. CDR3 length: 14 residues. V was pared by 1 base and J by 5 bases, with 9 bases between. The germline CDR1 and CDR2 sequences are SGHTS and YDEGEE. CDR3 region: CASSLSTRTGELFF. The CDR3 region has the DNA TGTGCCAGCAGCTTGAGTACGAGGACCGGGGAGCTGTTTTTT.

The V and J genes are TRBV19 and TRBJ2-1; TRBD1 aligns across 8 bases. This CDR3 has 17 residues. The germline CDR1 and CDR2 sequences are LNHDA and SQIVND (reference sequence). J gave up 3 bases and V 1 base, and 8 bases lay outside the gene matches. As DNA, the CDR3 is TGTGCCAGTAGTATAGGATGGGCAGGGGGCCTCTACAATGAGCAGTTCTTC. It encodes CASSIGWAGGLYNEQFF. The full variable domain, in which reference TRBV19 and TRBJ2-1 provide the parts outside the CDR3, is DGGITQSPKYLFRKEGQNVTLSCEQNLNHDAMYWYRQDPGQGLRLIYYSQIVNDFQKGDIAEGYSVSREKKESFPLTVTSAQKNPTAFYLCASSIGWAGGLYNEQFFGPGTRLTVL.

This clone was observed once. This chain links TRBV5-1 with TRBJ2-2; unclear D gene. Per the germline V gene, CDR1 is SGHRS and CDR2 is YFSETQ. CDR3 size: 13 residues. Trimming pared 4 bases from V and 1 base from J, leaving 5 bases between. The CDR3 bases are TGCGCCAGCAGCCCATGGAACACCGGGGAGCTGTTTTTT. This translates into CASSPWNTGELFF.

The chain links TRBV29-1 to TRBJ2-5; 10 nucleotides match TRBD2. The CDR3 length is 14 residues. The germline V gene has CDR1 SQVTM and CDR2 ANQGSEA. V lost 7 bases to trimming and J lost 0 bases; unmatched junction nucleotides: 5. The CDR3 bases are TGCAGCGCCGAAGGGACTAGCGACCAAGAGACCCAGTACTTC. Translating it yields CSAEGTSDQETQYF.

The V call is TRBV5-1, the J call TRBJ2-3, with 8 bases aligning to TRBD2. Germline CDR1 reads SGHRS; CDR2 reads YFSETQ. CDR3 size: 14 residues. The V gene end was trimmed by 5 bases and the J gene end by 2 bases; junction bases not matched to a gene: 4. The CDR3, as DNA: TGCGCCAGCAGACCGACTAGCGCCACAGATACGCAGTATTTT. Its protein is CASRPTSATDTQYF.